Following are 22 T cell receptor beta chains from one sample sequenced in a study of blood T cell repertoires in COVID-19 (dated by TCRdb to the early 2020s). Libraries were built with the immunoSEQ multiplex PCR assay. TCRdb holds this immuneACCESS table with in-frame rearrangements only. Some clones are missing; in checked studies, unresolved V genes explain under half, and the rest has no known cause. This sample holds about 120,000 clones; about 90% were observed only once. Jointly, the top ten make up roughly 30% of the sample. The source material was peripheral blood. The receptors here all came from a woman aged 70-85 years with acute or convalescent COVID-19.

V and J are TRBV19 and TRBJ2-4, with 9 bases lining up with TRBD1. The CDR3 sequence is 15 residues long. V lost 1 base, J lost 9 bases, and 7 bases stayed unmatched. Per germline, CDR1 LNHDA and CDR2 SQIVND (reference sequence). The CDR3 region has the DNA TGTGCCAGTAGTATAGTAAGGGGACAGGGTTCCATTCAGTACTTC. This translates into CASSIVRGQGSIQYF.

The chain uses TRBV6-5 and TRBJ2-2; D perhaps matches TRBD2 (5 bases). CDR1 is MNHEY and CDR2 is SVGAGI in the germline V gene. CDR3 length: 13 amino acids. V was cut by 5 bases and J by 13 bases, with 17 bases left in between. CDR3 sequence: CASSPPSGMSLFF. The DNA for the CDR3 is TGTGCCAGCAGTCCGCCCTCCGGGATGTCGCTGTTTTTT.

This rearrangement joins TRBV2 to TRBJ2-5; no clear D gene. The CDR3 has 14 amino acids. V lost 3 bases and J lost 1, with 9 bases in between. CDR1 is SNHLY, CDR2 FYNNEI, per germline. CDR3 in DNA: TGTGCCAGCAGTGATATGCAGGCCCAAGAGACCCAGTACTTC. The encoded protein is CASSDMQAQETQYF.

The chain links TRBV19 to TRBJ1-5, with no clear D. This CDR3 region has 14 residues. The V gene lost 3 bases and the J gene lost 8 bases, with 14 bases spanning the gap. Germline V lookup: CDR1 LNHDA, CDR2 SQIVND (reference sequence). CDR3: CASSIGGSAEPQHF. The DNA of the CDR3 is TGTGCCAGTAGTATTGGTGGGTCCGCGGAGCCCCAGCATTTT. The full variable domain, rest sourced from reference TRBV19 and TRBJ1-5, is DGGITQSPKYLFRKEGQNVTLSCEQNLNHDAMYWYRQDPGQGLRLIYYSQIVNDFQKGDIAEGYSVSREKKESFPLTVTSAQKNPTAFYLCASSIGGSAEPQHFGDGTRLSIL.

This clone has a single count. CDR3 region: CASSLMDRADGLETQYF. CDR3 DNA: TGTGCCAGCAGTCTCATGGACAGGGCGGATGGGTTAGAGACCCAGTACTTC. The rearrangement uses TRBV28 and TRBJ2-5; 8 positions agree with TRBD1. This CDR3 is built from 17 residues. Per the germline V gene, CDR1 is MDHEN and CDR2 is SYDVKM. Germline trimming cut 5 bases from V and 4 bases from J; bases unmatched to any gene: 15.

The chain combines TRBV5-4 with TRBJ1-2; TRBD1 aligns across 8 bases. There are 15 residues in the CDR3. The V segment lost 3 bases and the J segment 8 bases; nucleotides outside the gene matches: 12. Germline V CDR1 and CDR2: SGHNT, YYREEE (reference sequence). The CDR3 DNA sequence: TGTGCCAGCAGCTCGTGGACAGGGACCGCTGACGGCTACACCTTC. It codes for CASSSWTGTADGYTF.

This clone has only one observation. The V and J genes are TRBV14 and TRBJ1-1; D unresolved. The V gene's germline CDR1 is SGHDN and CDR2 FVKESK. The CDR3 totals 14 residues. The V and J ends lost 5 bases and 4 bases respectively, with 14 bases between them. The CDR3: CASSWRSGSTEAFF. The DNA for the CDR3 is TGTGCCAGCAGCTGGAGGTCGGGTTCCACTGAAGCTTTCTTT.

The chain uses TRBV7-9 and TRBJ2-7, with 8 bases matching TRBD1. J gave up 2 bases and V 1 base, and 13 bases lay outside the gene matches. Germline assignment: CDR1 SEHNR and CDR2 FQNEAQ (reference sequence). The CDR3 consists of 18 residues. CDR3 DNA sequence: TGTGCCAGCAGCTTAGATTCTTTCTTTGGGACAGGACCCTACGAGCAGTACTTC. This gives the protein CASSLDSFFGTGPYEQYF.

This chain connects TRBV18 to TRBJ1-6; D is perhaps TRBD1 (5 bases). V was trimmed by 3 bases and J by 6 bases, leaving 18 bases between them. Germline CDR1 KGHSH, CDR2 LQKENI. CDR3 length: 17 residues. The CDR3 region is CASSPPLGGYSNSPLHF. Written as DNA, the CDR3 is TGTGCCAGCTCACCCCCGCTGGGGGGTTACAGTAATTCACCCCTCCACTTT.

The chain carries TRBV7-9 and TRBJ1-6; D is ambiguous. Germline values: CDR1 SEHNR, CDR2 FQNEAQ (reference sequence). Deletions cut 1 base from V and 12 bases from J, with 7 bases between. The length of the CDR3 is 12 residues. CDR3 nucleotides: TGTGCCAGCAGCTTAGAAAGTAGACCCCTCCACTTT. This translates into CASSLESRPLHF.

The chain couples TRBV3-1 (or the pseudogene TRBV3-2) to TRBJ2-1; D might be TRBD2 (6 bases). The CDR3 consists of 11 residues. V was cut by 7 bases and J by 10 bases, with 11 bases left in between. Germline V gives CDR1 LGHDT, CDR2 YNNKEL (reference sequence). The CDR3 DNA is TGTGCCAGCACGTCCGGGGGAGAGCAGTTCTTC. Residues: CASTSGGEQFF.

The chain carries TRBV2 and TRBJ1-2, with TRBD1 identical over 7 bases. Unmatched junction bases numbered 18, after V lost 8 bases and J lost 3 bases. Germline loops: CDR1 SNHLY, CDR2 FYNNEI. The CDR3 is made up of 17 amino acids. The CDR3 nucleotides read TGTGCCAGCTCCAACCTCGGACAGGCGGGTCCGCACTATGGCTACACCTTC. It codes for CASSNLGQAGPHYGYTF.

The CDR3 region is CASSQAVGGYEQYF. CDR3 coding DNA: TGTGCCAGCAGCCAAGCGGTGGGCGGGTACGAGCAGTACTTC. This sequence joins TRBV3-1 (or the pseudogene TRBV3-2) and TRBJ2-7; tentatively, D is TRBD2 (5 bases). The CDR3 contains 14 residues. V shed 1 base and J shed 4 bases, with 11 bases lying between them. Germline V gene sequence: CDR1 LGHDT, CDR2 YNNKEL (reference sequence).

The chain employs TRBV6-2 or TRBV6-3 and TRBJ2-7; 10 positions match TRBD1. V lost 3 bases, J lost 7 bases, and 3 bases stayed unmatched. Germline values: CDR1 MNHEY, CDR2 SVGEGT. The CDR3 totals 13 residues. For the CDR3, the DNA is TGTGCCAGCAGTTATGGGACAGGGGAAGAGCAGTACTTC. Amino acids: CASSYGTGEEQYF.

The CDR3 region has the DNA TGTGCCAGCAGCATGCTAGCGGGGCAGGCCGGGGAGCTGTTTTTT. Its protein product is CASSMLAGQAGELFF. The chain joins TRBV9 to TRBJ2-2; 9 nucleotides agree with TRBD2. CDR3 size: 15 residues. Germline CDR1 reads SGDLS; CDR2 reads YYNGEE. V dropped 4 bases and J dropped 6; count of bases not matched to a gene: 7. Full variable domain (rest looked up from reference TRBV9 and TRBJ2-2): DSGVTQTPKHLITATGQRVTLRCSPRSGDLSVYWYQQSLDQGLQFLIQYYNGEERAKGNILERFSAQQFPDLHSELNLSSLELGDSALYFCASSMLAGQAGELFFGEGSRLTVL.

This chain uses TRBV11-2 with TRBJ1-5, with D uncertain. The CDR3 loop spans 15 amino acids. Per germline, CDR1 SGHAT and CDR2 FQNNGV. The germline V and J ends were trimmed by 4 bases and 7 bases, with 17 bases remaining between them. Here the CDR3 reads CASSSGPGAAQPQHF. CDR3 DNA sequence: TGTGCCAGCAGCTCGGGTCCGGGTGCGGCCCAGCCCCAGCATTTT.

The chain links TRBV11-2 to TRBJ2-2; 7 bases map to TRBD1. V gave up 6 bases and J gave up 1 base; unmatched junction bases: 5. Germline CDR1 and CDR2: SGHAT and FQNNGV. The CDR3 spans 15 residues. The CDR3 spells CASRMTGRNTGELFF. As DNA, the CDR3 is TGTGCCAGCAGAATGACAGGGCGGAACACCGGGGAGCTGTTTTTT.

The chain employs TRBV2 and TRBJ2-3, with 11 bases lining up with TRBD2. In germline, CDR1 is SNHLY, CDR2 FYNNEI. The V gene end was trimmed by 5 bases and the J gene end by 6 bases; junction bases not matched to a gene: 7. The CDR3 length is 15 residues. DNA for the CDR3: TGTGCCAGCAGTCGGCTAGCGGGGGGCCTTGATACGCAGTATTTT. Amino acids: CASSRLAGGLDTQYF.

The V and J genes are TRBV18 and TRBJ1-5, with TRBD1 as a possible D gene (6 bases). CDR1 and CDR2 from the germline V gene are KGHSH and LQKENI. CDR3 length equals 16 residues. V was cut by 3 bases and J by 0 bases, with 12 bases left in between. CDR3 bases: TGTGCCAGCTCACCCACTCAGGGGACTAGCAATCAGCCCCAGCATTTT. It specifies CASSPTQGTSNQPQHF.

V is TRBV18 and J is TRBJ1-2; TRBD1 aligns across 7 bases. The V gene end was trimmed by 3 bases and the J gene end by 3 bases; junction bases not matched to a gene: 10. Germline assignment: CDR1 KGHSH and CDR2 LQKENI. This CDR3 has 16 amino acids. CDR3 nucleotide sequence: TGTGCCAGCTCACCCAGACAGGGTACACTATACTATGGCTACACCTTC. It specifies CASSPRQGTLYYGYTF.

This clone was recorded only once. This sequence joins TRBV14 and TRBJ2-3; D possibly corresponds to TRBD2 (7 bases). Germline-derived CDR1 and CDR2 are SGHDN and FVKESK. Trimming took off 0 bases at V and 13 bases at J, with 17 bases between the two ends. CDR3 size: 14 residues. CDR3 residues: CASSQELGGGQEYF. CDR3 bases: TGTGCCAGCAGCCAAGAATTGGGCGGGGGCCAGGAGTATTTT. Together with reference TRBV14 and TRBJ2-3, the CDR3 gives the full variable domain: EAGVTQFPSHSVIEKGQTVTLRCDPISGHDNLYWYRRVMGKEIKFLLHFVKESKQDESGMPNNRFLAERTGGTYSTLKVQPAELEDSGVYFCASSQELGGGQEYFGPGTRLTVL.

The chain uses TRBV28 and TRBJ1-5; a weak D match, TRBD1 (5 bases). Germline V gives CDR1 MDHEN, CDR2 SYDVKM. V was shortened by 10 bases and J by 6 bases, with 19 bases between the two germline ends. The CDR3 length is 14 residues. The CDR3 here is CATHKYGGGQPQHF. CDR3 sequence (DNA): TGTGCCACCCACAAATATGGGGGGGGTCAGCCCCAGCATTTT. Full variable domain (outside the CDR3, taken from reference TRBV28 and TRBJ1-5): DVKVTQSSRYLVKRTGEKVFLECVQDMDHENMFWYRQDPGLGLRLIYFSYDVKMKEKGDIPEGYSVSREKKERFSLILESASTNQTSMYLCATHKYGGGQPQHFGDGTRLSIL.